The clone carrying this T cell receptor beta chain was counted at least ten times. V was trimmed by 7 bases and J by 4 bases, leaving 10 bases between them. Germline V gene sequence: CDR1 SQVTM, CDR2 ANQGSEA. CDR3 length: 11 residues. Molecular barcoding with unique molecular identifiers was used for the TCRbeta library. TCRdb called the PCR reads again in MiXCR, with one record for every CDR3 protein. The sample holds 350,000 to 400,000 distinct CDR3 sequences, about 20% seen once. The source of the sample is a study of T-cell reconstitution after alpha-beta-depleted transplantation in children. V and J are TRBV29-1 and TRBJ2-5; D may be TRBD1 (5 bases). The sample was PBMCs from the stem cell graft donor, taken from the stem cell graft. The origin of this receptor is a human donor who donated a stem cell graft to a child with acute myeloid leukemia. This CDR3 is CSGATGETQYF. CDR3 coding DNA: TGCAGCGGGGCTACAGGAGAGACCCAGTACTTC.